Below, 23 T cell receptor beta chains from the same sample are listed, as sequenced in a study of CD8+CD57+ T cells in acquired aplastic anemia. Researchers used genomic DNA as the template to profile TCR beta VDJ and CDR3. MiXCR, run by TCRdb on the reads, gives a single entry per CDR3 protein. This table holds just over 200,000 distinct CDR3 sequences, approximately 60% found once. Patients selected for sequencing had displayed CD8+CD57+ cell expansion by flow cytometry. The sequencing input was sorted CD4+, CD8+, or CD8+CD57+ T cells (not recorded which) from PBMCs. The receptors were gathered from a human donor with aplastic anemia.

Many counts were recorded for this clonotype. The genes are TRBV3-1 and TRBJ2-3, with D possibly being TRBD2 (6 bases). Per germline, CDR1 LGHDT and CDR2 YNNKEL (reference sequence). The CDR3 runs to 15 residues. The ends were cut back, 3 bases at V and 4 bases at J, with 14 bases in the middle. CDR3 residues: CASSHWGELSDTQYF. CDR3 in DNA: TGTGCCAGCAGCCACTGGGGGGAGTTGTCAGATACGCAGTATTTT.

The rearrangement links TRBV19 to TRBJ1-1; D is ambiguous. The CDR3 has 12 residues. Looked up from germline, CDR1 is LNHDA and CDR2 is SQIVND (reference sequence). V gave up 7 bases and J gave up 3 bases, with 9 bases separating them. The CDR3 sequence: CASNEGYTEAFF. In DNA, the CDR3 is TGTGCCAGTAATGAGGGATACACTGAAGCTTTCTTT.

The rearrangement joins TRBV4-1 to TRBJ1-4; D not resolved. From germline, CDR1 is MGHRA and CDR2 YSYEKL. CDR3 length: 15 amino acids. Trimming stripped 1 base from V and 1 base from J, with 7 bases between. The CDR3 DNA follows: TGCGCCAGCAGCCAAGGTGCCAGAACTAATGAAAAACTGTTTTTT. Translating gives CASSQGARTNEKLFF.

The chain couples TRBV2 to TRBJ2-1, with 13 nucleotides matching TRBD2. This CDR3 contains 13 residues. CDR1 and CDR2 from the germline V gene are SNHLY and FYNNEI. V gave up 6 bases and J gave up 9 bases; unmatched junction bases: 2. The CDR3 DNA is TGTGCCAGCAGCGGGACTAGCGGGGTTGAGCAGTTCTTC. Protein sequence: CASSGTSGVEQFF.

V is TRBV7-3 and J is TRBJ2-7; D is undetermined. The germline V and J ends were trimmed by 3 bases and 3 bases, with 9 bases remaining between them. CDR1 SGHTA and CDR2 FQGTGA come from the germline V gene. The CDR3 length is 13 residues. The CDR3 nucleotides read TGTGCCAGCAGCTTGGTGGGGTTCTACGAGCAGTACTTC. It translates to CASSLVGFYEQYF.

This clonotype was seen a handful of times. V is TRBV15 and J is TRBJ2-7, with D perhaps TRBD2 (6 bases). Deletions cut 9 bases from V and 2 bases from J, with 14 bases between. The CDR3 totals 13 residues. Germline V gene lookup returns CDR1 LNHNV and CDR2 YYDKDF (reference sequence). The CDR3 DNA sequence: TGTGCCACTAGCTTGTCGGGAGCCTACGAGCAGTACTTC. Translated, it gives CATSLSGAYEQYF.

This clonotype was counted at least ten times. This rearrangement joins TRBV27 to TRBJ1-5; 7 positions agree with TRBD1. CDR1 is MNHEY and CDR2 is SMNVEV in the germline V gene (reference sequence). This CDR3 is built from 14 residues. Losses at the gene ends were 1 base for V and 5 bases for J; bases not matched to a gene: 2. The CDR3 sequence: CASSLWGQHQPQHF. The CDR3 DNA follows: TGTGCCAGCAGTTTATGGGGACAGCATCAGCCCCAGCATTTT.

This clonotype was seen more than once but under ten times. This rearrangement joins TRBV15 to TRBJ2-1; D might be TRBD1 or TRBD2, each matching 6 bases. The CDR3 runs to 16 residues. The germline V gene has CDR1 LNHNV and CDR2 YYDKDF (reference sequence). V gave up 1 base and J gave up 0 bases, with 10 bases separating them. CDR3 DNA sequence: TGTGCCACCAGCAGAGGGAGGGGGGCCTCCTACAATGAGCAGTTCTTC. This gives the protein CATSRGRGASYNEQFF.

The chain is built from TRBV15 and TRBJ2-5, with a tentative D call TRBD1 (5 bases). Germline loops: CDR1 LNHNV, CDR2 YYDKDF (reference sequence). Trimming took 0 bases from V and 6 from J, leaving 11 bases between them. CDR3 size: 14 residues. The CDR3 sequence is CATSRDQGLKTQYF. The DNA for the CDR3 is TGTGCCACCAGCAGAGATCAGGGTCTAAAGACCCAGTACTTC. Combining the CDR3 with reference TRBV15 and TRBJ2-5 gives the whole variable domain DAMVIQNPRYQVTQFGKPVTLSCSQTLNHNVMYWYQQKSSQAPKLLFHYYDKDFNNEADTPDNFQSRRPNTSFCFLDIRSPGLGDTAMYLCATSRDQGLKTQYFGPGTRLLVL.

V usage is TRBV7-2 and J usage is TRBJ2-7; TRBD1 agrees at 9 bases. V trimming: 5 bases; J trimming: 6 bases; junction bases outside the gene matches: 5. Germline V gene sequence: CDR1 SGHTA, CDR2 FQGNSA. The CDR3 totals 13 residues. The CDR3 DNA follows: TGTGCCAGCAGCCTGGACAGGGGTCGCGAGCAGTACTTC. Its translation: CASSLDRGREQYF.

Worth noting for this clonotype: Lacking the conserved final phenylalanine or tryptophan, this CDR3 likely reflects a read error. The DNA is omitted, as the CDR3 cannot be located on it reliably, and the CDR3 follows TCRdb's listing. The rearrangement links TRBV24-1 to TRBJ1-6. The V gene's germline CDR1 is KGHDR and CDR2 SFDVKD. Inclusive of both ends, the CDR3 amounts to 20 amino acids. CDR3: CAMYRCASSLADLGDSPLHL.

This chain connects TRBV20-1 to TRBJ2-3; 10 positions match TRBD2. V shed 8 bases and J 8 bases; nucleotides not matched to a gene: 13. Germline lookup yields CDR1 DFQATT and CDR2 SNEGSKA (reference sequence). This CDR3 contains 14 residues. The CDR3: CSTFPSGGLGTQYF. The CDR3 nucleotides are TGCAGTACCTTTCCTAGCGGGGGACTTGGTACGCAGTATTTT.

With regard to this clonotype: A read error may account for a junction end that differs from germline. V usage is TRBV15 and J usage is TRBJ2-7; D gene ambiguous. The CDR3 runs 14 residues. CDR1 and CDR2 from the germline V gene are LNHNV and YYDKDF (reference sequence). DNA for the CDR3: TGTGCCACCAGCAGAGTTGGGGTCATCGACGAGCAGCACTTC. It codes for CATSRVGVIDEQHF.

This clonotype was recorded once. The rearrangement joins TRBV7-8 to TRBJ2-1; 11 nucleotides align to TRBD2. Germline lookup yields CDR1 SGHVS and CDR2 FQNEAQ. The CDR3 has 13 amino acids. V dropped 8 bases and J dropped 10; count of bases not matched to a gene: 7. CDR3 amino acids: CASSSGRLWEQFF. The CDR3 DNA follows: TGTGCCAGCTCTAGCGGGAGGCTCTGGGAGCAGTTCTTC.

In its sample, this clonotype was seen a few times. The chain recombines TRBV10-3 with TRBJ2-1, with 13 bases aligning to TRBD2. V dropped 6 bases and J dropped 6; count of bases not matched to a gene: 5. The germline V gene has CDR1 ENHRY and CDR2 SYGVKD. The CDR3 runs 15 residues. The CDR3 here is CAISSTSGGANEQFF. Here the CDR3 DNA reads TGTGCCATCAGCAGCACTAGCGGGGGGGCCAATGAGCAGTTCTTC.

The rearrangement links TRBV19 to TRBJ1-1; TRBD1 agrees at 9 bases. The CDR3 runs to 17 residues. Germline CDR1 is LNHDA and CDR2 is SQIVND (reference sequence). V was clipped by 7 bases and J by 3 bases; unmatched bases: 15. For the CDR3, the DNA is TGTGCCAGTAACACAGGGGGCCAGAACTATGGCTACACTGAAGCTTTCTTT. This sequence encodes CASNTGGQNYGYTEAFF. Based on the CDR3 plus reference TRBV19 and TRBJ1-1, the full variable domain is DGGITQSPKYLFRKEGQNVTLSCEQNLNHDAMYWYRQDPGQGLRLIYYSQIVNDFQKGDIAEGYSVSREKKESFPLTVTSAQKNPTAFYLCASNTGGQNYGYTEAFFGQGTRLTVV.

The CDR3 nucleotides read TGTGCCACCAGTGATCCTGGTAATGAAAAACTGTTTTTT. Residues: CATSDPGNEKLFF. V is TRBV24-1 and J is TRBJ1-4, with D uncertain. Deletions cut 3 bases from V and 4 bases from J, with 5 bases between. This CDR3 has 13 residues. The germline CDR1 and CDR2 sequences are KGHDR and SFDVKD.

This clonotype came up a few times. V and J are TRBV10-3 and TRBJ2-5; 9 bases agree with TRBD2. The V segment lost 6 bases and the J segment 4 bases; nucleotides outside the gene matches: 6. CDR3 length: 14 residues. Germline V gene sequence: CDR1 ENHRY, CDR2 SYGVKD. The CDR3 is CAISLSGSTETQYF. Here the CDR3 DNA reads TGTGCCATCAGCCTTAGCGGGAGTACAGAGACCCAGTACTTC.

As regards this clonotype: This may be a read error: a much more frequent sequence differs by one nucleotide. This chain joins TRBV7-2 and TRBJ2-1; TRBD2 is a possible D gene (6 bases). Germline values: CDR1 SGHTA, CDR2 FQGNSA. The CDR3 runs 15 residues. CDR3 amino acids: CASSLAGSYYDEQFF. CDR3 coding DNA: TGTGCCAGCAGCCTCGCCGGGAGTTACTACGATGAGCAGTTCTTC.

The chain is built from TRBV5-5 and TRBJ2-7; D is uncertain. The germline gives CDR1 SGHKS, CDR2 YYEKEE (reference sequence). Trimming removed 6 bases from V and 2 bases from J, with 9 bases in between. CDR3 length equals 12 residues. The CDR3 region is CASNYRPYEQYF. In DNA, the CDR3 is TGTGCCAGCAACTACCGTCCCTACGAGCAGTACTTC.

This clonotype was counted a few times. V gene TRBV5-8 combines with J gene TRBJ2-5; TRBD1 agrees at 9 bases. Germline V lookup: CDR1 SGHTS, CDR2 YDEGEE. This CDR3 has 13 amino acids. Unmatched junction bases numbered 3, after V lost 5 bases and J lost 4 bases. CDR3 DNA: TGTGCCAGCAGTAAGGACAGGGGAGAGACCCAGTACTTC. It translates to CASSKDRGETQYF.

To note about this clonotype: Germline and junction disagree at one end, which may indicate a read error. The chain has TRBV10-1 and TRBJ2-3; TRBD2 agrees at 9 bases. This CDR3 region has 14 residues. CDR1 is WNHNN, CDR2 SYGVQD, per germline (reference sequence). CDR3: CASSEGTSRDTQYF. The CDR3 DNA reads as TGCGCCAGCAGTGAGGGGACTAGCAGAGATACGCAGTATTTT.

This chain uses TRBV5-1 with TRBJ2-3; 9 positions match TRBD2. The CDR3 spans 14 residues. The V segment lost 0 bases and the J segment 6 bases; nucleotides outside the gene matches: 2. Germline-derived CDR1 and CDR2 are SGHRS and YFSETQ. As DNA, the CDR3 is TGCGCCAGCAGCTTGGCTAGCGGGGCCGATACGCAGTATTTT. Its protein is CASSLASGADTQYF.